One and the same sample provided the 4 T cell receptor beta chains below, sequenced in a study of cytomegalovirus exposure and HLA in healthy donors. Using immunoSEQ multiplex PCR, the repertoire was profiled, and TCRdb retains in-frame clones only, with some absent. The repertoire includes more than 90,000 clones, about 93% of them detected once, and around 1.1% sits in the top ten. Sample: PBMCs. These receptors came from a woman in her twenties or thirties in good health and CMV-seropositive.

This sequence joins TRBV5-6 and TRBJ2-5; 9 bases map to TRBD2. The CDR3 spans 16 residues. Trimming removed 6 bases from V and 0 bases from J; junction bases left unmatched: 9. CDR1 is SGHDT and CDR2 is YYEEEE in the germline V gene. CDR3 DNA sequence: TGTGCCAGCACCCGACCGGGACTAGCAGACCAAGAGACCCAGTACTTC. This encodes CASTRPGLADQETQYF.

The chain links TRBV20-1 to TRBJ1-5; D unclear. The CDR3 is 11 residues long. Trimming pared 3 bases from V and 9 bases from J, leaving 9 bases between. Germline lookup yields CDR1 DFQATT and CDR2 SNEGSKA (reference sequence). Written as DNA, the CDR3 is TGCAGTGCTAGTAACTCGGGGCCCCAGCATTTT. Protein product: CSASNSGPQHF.

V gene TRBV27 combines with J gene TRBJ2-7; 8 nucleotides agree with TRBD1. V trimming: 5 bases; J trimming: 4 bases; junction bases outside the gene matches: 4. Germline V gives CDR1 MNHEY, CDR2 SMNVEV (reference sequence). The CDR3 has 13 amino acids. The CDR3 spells CASSKGQGYEQYF. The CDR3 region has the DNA TGTGCCAGCAGTAAAGGACAGGGATACGAGCAGTACTTC.

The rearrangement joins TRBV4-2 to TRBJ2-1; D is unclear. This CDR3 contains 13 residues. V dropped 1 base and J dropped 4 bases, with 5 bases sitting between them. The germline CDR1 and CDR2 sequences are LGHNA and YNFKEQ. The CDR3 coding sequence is TGTGCCAGCAGCCAAGGGGCGTACAATGAGCAGTTCTTC. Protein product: CASSQGAYNEQFF.